Sequencing of this T cell receptor beta chain was carried out in a study of CD8+CD57+ T cells in acquired aplastic anemia. In patients chosen for sequencing, flow cytometry had shown CD8+CD57+ cell expansion. TCR beta VDJ combinations and CDR3 sequences were profiled from genomic DNA. TCRdb re-analysed the reads in MiXCR, keeping a single row per CDR3 protein. The sample contains roughly 150,000 distinct CDR3 sequences, roughly 48% of which appear only once. With V trimmed by 3 bases and J by 2 bases, 1 base remained unmatched. CDR1 is KGHDR, CDR2 SFDVKD, per germline. The CDR3 has 15 amino acids. Specimen: sorted CD4+, CD8+, or CD8+CD57+ T cells (not recorded which) from PBMCs. The sequence came from a human donor with aplastic anemia. This chain links TRBV24-1 with TRBJ1-2; 11 nucleotides agree with TRBD1. CDR3 bases: TGTGCCACCAGTGATCGGACAGGGGGCAACTATGGCTACACCTTC. Translation gives CATSDRTGGNYGYTF.